The 12 T cell receptor beta chains reported below all come from one sample, sequenced in a study of technical replicates of blood from several donors. Only in-frame clones appear in the TCRdb table, and some are missing; sequencing was by immunoSEQ multiplex PCR. The sample has under 95,000 clones; roughly 91% are singletons. Sequencing was carried out using T cells isolated from PBMCs. The receptors were sampled from a human donor in good health. Some clones in this sample may be carry-over from other donors' samples.

V and J are TRBV6-6 and TRBJ2-2; possible D gene TRBD2, 7 bases. V was clipped by 7 bases and J by 1 base, with 16 bases between them. Germline V gene lookup returns CDR1 MNHNY and CDR2 SVGAGI (reference sequence). The CDR3 consists of 16 residues. This CDR3 reads CASKEGGTMNTGELFF. CDR3 nucleotide sequence: TGTGCCAGCAAGGAGGGGGGGACGATGAACACCGGGGAGCTGTTTTTT.

The CDR3 loop reads CASSIDHRGPSNQPQHF. CDR3 DNA: TGTGCCAGTAGTATAGACCACAGGGGGCCTAGCAATCAGCCCCAGCATTTT. This chain links TRBV19 with TRBJ1-5, with 9 bases identical to TRBD1. Germline V lookup: CDR1 LNHDA, CDR2 SQIVND (reference sequence). CDR3 length equals 17 residues. J lost 0 bases, V lost 0 bases, and 3 bases had no gene match. Supplemented by reference TRBV19 and TRBJ1-5, the full variable domain reads DGGITQSPKYLFRKEGQNVTLSCEQNLNHDAMYWYRQDPGQGLRLIYYSQIVNDFQKGDIAEGYSVSREKKESFPLTVTSAQKNPTAFYLCASSIDHRGPSNQPQHFGDGTRLSIL.

V gene TRBV19 combines with J gene TRBJ2-1; a possible D gene is TRBD2 (6 bases). Germline V gives CDR1 LNHDA, CDR2 SQIVND (reference sequence). V shed 6 bases and J shed 4 bases, with 19 bases lying between them. This CDR3 region has 16 residues. The CDR3, as DNA: TGTGCCAGTAGGACCGGGACTGGGGGAGGATACAATGAGCAGTTCTTC. Residues: CASRTGTGGGYNEQFF. Drawing the rest from reference TRBV19 and TRBJ2-1, the complete variable domain is DGGITQSPKYLFRKEGQNVTLSCEQNLNHDAMYWYRQDPGQGLRLIYYSQIVNDFQKGDIAEGYSVSREKKESFPLTVTSAQKNPTAFYLCASRTGTGGGYNEQFFGPGTRLTVL.

V is TRBV18 and J is TRBJ2-7; TRBD1 matches 10 bases. This CDR3 is 15 amino acids long. V trimming: 6 bases; J trimming: 5 bases; junction bases outside the gene matches: 10. The germline gives CDR1 KGHSH, CDR2 LQKENI. This CDR3 is CASSTGTGARDEQYF. CDR3 coding DNA: TGTGCCAGCTCGACCGGGACAGGGGCCAGAGACGAGCAGTACTTC. Using reference TRBV18 and TRBJ2-7 for the parts outside the CDR3, the full variable domain is NAGVMQNPRHLVRRRGQEARLRCSPMKGHSHVYWYRQLPEEGLKFMVYLQKENIIDESGMPKERFSAEFPKEGPSILRIQQVVRGDSAAYFCASSTGTGARDEQYFGPGTRLTVT.

The chain recombines TRBV19 with TRBJ2-2; TRBD2 aligns across 8 bases. This CDR3 is 14 amino acids long. CDR1 is LNHDA, CDR2 SQIVND, per germline (reference sequence). V was clipped by 8 bases and J by 8 bases; unmatched bases: 10. The CDR3 nucleotides read TGTGCCAGTTCGGGGGGGTCGGTGAAAGGGGAGCTGTTTTTT. This gives the protein CASSGGSVKGELFF.

This chain joins TRBV28 and TRBJ2-7, with 7 bases lining up with TRBD1. V was pared by 5 bases and J by 1 base, with 5 bases of the junction left unmatched. This CDR3 has 14 amino acids. The germline V gene has CDR1 MDHEN and CDR2 SYDVKM. CDR3 DNA sequence: TGTGCCAGCAGTAGTCCGGGACAGTCCTACGAGCAGTACTTC. Translating gives CASSSPGQSYEQYF. Full variable domain (missing parts from reference TRBV28 and TRBJ2-7): DVKVTQSSRYLVKRTGEKVFLECVQDMDHENMFWYRQDPGLGLRLIYFSYDVKMKEKGDIPEGYSVSREKKERFSLILESASTNQTSMYLCASSSPGQSYEQYFGPGTRLTVT.

The CDR3 spells CASSVQGPDGYTF. The CDR3 nucleotides are TGTGCCAGCAGTGTCCAGGGCCCAGATGGCTACACCTTC. The chain has TRBV6-1 and TRBJ1-2; tentatively, D is TRBD1 (5 bases). This CDR3 spans 13 amino acids. Deletions cut 4 bases from V and 6 bases from J, with 12 bases between. The germline V gene encodes CDR1 MNHNS and CDR2 SASEGT.

This rearrangement joins TRBV30 to TRBJ2-7; D ambiguous. In germline, CDR1 is GTSNPN, CDR2 SVGIG (reference sequence). Trimming removed 0 bases at V and 5 bases at J, with 20 bases between. CDR3 size: 16 residues. CDR3 DNA: TGTGCCTGGAGTGTATCCAGTCCCTACTACTACGACGAGCAGTACTTC. Translated: CAWSVSSPYYYDEQYF.

The V and J genes are TRBV4-2 and TRBJ2-7; 12 bases agree with TRBD2. V was pared by 3 bases and J by 1 base, with 4 bases of the junction left unmatched. This CDR3 is built from 16 residues. Germline CDR1 is LGHNA and CDR2 is YNFKEQ. CDR3 loop: CASSQDLAGGSYEQYF. The CDR3 DNA sequence: TGTGCCAGCAGCCAGGACCTAGCGGGGGGGTCCTACGAGCAGTACTTC.

The chain links TRBV7-8 to TRBJ2-7, with a tentative D call TRBD2 (5 bases). Trimming left V 5 bases short and J 4 bases short, with 15 bases between. The germline V gene encodes CDR1 SGHVS and CDR2 FQNEAQ. The CDR3 runs 14 residues. The CDR3 region is CASSPLPGNYEQYF. The CDR3 bases are TGTGCCAGCAGCCCATTACCGGGGAATTACGAGCAGTACTTC.

The chain carries TRBV27 and TRBJ1-6; D remains ambiguous. The CDR3 sequence is 18 residues long. The germline CDR1 and CDR2 sequences are MNHEY and SMNVEV (reference sequence). Trimming removed 3 bases from V and 5 bases from J, with 20 bases in between. CDR3 sequence reads: CASSLGWRVRSDNSPLHF. CDR3 coding DNA: TGTGCCAGCAGTTTGGGTTGGAGGGTGCGTTCGGATAATTCACCCCTCCACTTT.

Only one count was recorded for this clone. The chain carries TRBV2 and TRBJ2-5, with D perhaps matching TRBD2 (5 bases). CDR3 length: 13 amino acids. The V end was cut by 8 bases, the J end by 5 bases, with 15 bases between. From germline, CDR1 is SNHLY and CDR2 FYNNEI. The CDR3 DNA follows: TGTGCCAGCGTGCTCCGGGAAACGGAGACCCAGTACTTC. This translates into CASVLRETETQYF.